These 10 T cell receptor beta chains originate from one sample sequenced in a study of a mutant IDH1 vaccine in newly diagnosed glioma. Measured with immunoSEQ multiplex PCR; TCRdb has only the in-frame clones, and not every one. The sample yields around 23,000 clones, approximately 81% seen once. These receptors lack a known antigen. Documented time point: week 47, end of study. One vaccine dose held 300 ug of mutant IDH1 20-mer peptide and came with topical imiquimod. The sequences come from PBMCs, collected from a glioma patient whose treatment included an IDH1 peptide vaccine. These receptors were collected from a man in his forties with glioma.

This chain joins TRBV6-5 and TRBJ1-2; 7 nucleotides line up with TRBD1. CDR3 size: 16 residues. CDR1 and CDR2 from the germline V gene are MNHEY and SVGAGI. V lost 0 bases and J lost 4; bases outside the gene matches: 8. The CDR3, as DNA: TGTGCCAGCAGTTACTCGTCTAGGACAGGAACCTATGGCTACACCTTC. This encodes CASSYSSRTGTYGYTF.

This sequence joins TRBV5-6 and TRBJ1-4; D is perhaps TRBD1 (5 bases). V lost 1 base, J lost 1 base, and 8 bases lay in between. CDR1 and CDR2 (germline): SGHDT, YYEEEE. This CDR3 is built from 15 residues. The CDR3 reads CASSLSQGTNEKLFF. For the CDR3, the DNA is TGTGCCAGCAGCTTGTCGCAGGGAACTAATGAAAAACTGTTTTTT.

The chain uses TRBV4-1 and TRBJ1-5; 8 positions agree with TRBD1. The CDR3 runs 16 residues. V dropped 3 bases and J dropped 2; count of bases not matched to a gene: 6. Germline V gene data show CDR1 as MGHRA and CDR2 as YSYEKL. The CDR3 reads CASSHVTGGGNQPQHF. DNA for the CDR3: TGCGCCAGCAGCCATGTCACAGGGGGGGGCAATCAGCCCCAGCATTTT.

J is TRBJ1-4 and V is TRBV9, with D perhaps TRBD1 (6 bases). Deletions cut 4 bases from V and 8 bases from J, with 18 bases between. From germline, CDR1 is SGDLS and CDR2 YYNGEE. CDR3 length: 15 residues. As DNA, the CDR3 is TGTGCCAGCAGCTTTGGGGGGGGCAGTGGGGAAAAACTGTTTTTT. Amino acids: CASSFGGGSGEKLFF.

The chain links TRBV7-2 to TRBJ2-6; D may be TRBD1 or TRBD2 (5 bases each). The ends were cut back, 2 bases at V and 4 bases at J, with 9 bases in the middle. The CDR3 spans 15 residues. Per germline, CDR1 SGHTA and CDR2 FQGNSA. The CDR3 DNA is TGTGCCAGCAGCTTAAGAGGGGTCGGGGCCAACGTCCTGACTTTC. Translation: CASSLRGVGANVLTF.

This clone was detected only once. V and J are TRBV10-3 and TRBJ2-7; 12 bases line up with TRBD2. Looked up from germline, CDR1 is ENHRY and CDR2 is SYGVKD. CDR3 length: 15 residues. V was pared by 6 bases and J by 5 bases, with 8 bases of the junction left unmatched. The DNA of the CDR3 is TGTGCCATCAGACTGACTAGCGGGAGTGTCAACGAGCAGTACTTC. It codes for CAIRLTSGSVNEQYF.

The chain combines TRBV5-1 with TRBJ1-4; the D gene is possibly TRBD1 (5 bases). V gave up 3 bases and J gave up 0 bases, with 9 bases separating them. Germline lookup yields CDR1 SGHRS and CDR2 YFSETQ. The CDR3 spans 15 residues. The CDR3 region is CASSSDNPTNEKLFF. DNA of the CDR3: TGCGCCAGCAGCTCGGACAACCCAACTAATGAAAAACTGTTTTTT.

V and J are TRBV19 and TRBJ1-2; perhaps TRBD1 as D (6 bases). The CDR3 totals 16 residues. Trimming took 6 bases from V and 0 from J, leaving 17 bases between them. The germline V gene encodes CDR1 LNHDA and CDR2 SQIVND (reference sequence). The CDR3 loop reads CASRLDRTQANYGYTF. CDR3 coding DNA: TGTGCCAGTAGGCTAGACAGGACCCAGGCTAACTATGGCTACACCTTC.

The chain joins TRBV7-6 to TRBJ2-7, with D possibly TRBD1 on 6 matching bases. Deletions cut 5 bases from V and 7 bases from J, with 21 bases between. CDR3 size: 15 residues. Germline V gives CDR1 SGHVS, CDR2 FNYEAQ. Written as DNA, the CDR3 is TGTGCCAGCAGCCACATCAGTCAGGGGTCGGGGGAGCAGTACTTC. Translation gives CASSHISQGSGEQYF.

The chain joins TRBV28 to TRBJ1-5; 7 nucleotides agree with TRBD1. The CDR3 is 12 residues long. The ends lost 6 bases at V and 11 bases at J; junction bases unmatched: 7. The V gene's germline CDR1 is MDHEN and CDR2 SYDVKM. The CDR3 bases are TGTGCCAGCAGGGGACAGCTTTTCGCCCAGCATTTT. Translation gives CASRGQLFAQHF.